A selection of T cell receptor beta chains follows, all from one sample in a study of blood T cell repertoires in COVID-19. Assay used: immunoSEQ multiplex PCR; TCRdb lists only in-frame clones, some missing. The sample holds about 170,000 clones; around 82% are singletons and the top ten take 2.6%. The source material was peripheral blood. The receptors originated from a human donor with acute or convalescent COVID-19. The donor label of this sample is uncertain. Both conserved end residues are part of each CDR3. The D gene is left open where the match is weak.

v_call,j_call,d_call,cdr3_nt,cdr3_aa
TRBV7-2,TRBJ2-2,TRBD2,TGTGCCAGCAGCTTTAAACTAGCGGCCCCCCCCGGGGAGCTGTTTTTT,CASSFKLAAPPGELFF
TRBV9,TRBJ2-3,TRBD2,TGTGCCAGCAGCGCAAGTCCCTACCTAGCGGGAGAATTCGATACGCAGTATTTT,CASSASPYLAGEFDTQYF
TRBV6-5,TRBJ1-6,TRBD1,TGTGCCAGCTCGGTTGGACAGGGGAATTCACCCCTCCACTTT,CASSVGQGNSPLHF
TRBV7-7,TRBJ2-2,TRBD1,TGTGCTAGCAGTAAAACCGGGACAGGGGTCAACACCGGGGAGCTGTTTTTT,CASSKTGTGVNTGELFF
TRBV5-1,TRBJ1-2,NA,TGCGCCAGCAGCTTGGAGGGGCGAGGCTACACCTTC,CASSLEGRGYTF
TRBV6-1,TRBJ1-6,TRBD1,TGTGCCAGCAGTGATCAGGGGGGAAATTCACCCCTCCACTTT,CASSDQGGNSPLHF
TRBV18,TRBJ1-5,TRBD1,TGTGCCAGCTCACCCGGGACAGATAGCAATCAGCCCCAGCATTTT,CASSPGTDSNQPQHF
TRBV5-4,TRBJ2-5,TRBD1,TGTGCCAGCAGCCCTGGGACAGGTCGCGGGGAGACCCAGTACTTC,CASSPGTGRGETQYF
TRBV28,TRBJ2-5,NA,TGTGCCAGCAGCCCCCGTCAGGGGAGGGGACAAGAGACCCAGTACTTC,CASSPRQGRGQETQYF
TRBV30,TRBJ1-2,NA,TGTGCCTGGAGTGTAATTCCTCCCTCGGCTGCGGGGAATGTCTTC,CAWSVIPPSAAGNVF
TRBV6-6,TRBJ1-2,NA,TGTGCCAGCAGTTTACAGGGCCACACATATGGCTACACCTTC,CASSLQGHTYGYTF